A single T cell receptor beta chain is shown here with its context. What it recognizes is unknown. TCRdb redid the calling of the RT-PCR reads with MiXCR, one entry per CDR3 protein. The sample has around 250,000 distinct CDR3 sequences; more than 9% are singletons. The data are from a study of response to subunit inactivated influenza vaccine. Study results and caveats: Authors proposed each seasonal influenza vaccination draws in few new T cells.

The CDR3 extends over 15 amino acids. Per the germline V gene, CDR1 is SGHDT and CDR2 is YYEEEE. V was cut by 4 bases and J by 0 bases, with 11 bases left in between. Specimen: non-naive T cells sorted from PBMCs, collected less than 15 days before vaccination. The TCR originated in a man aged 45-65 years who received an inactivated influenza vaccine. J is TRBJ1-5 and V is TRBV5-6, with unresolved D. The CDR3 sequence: CASSPSPDSNQPQHF. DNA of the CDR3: TGTGCCAGCAGCCCATCCCCCGATAGCAATCAGCCCCAGCATTTT.